The 2 T cell receptor beta chains below all came from one sample that was sequenced in a study of blood T cell repertoires in COVID-19. Measured with immunoSEQ multiplex PCR; TCRdb has only the in-frame clones, and not every one. The sample lists around 150,000 clones, approximately 80% occurring once. Sample: peripheral blood. The receptors were gathered from a woman in her forties or fifties with acute or convalescent COVID-19.

The chain recombines TRBV6-5 with TRBJ2-3; possible D gene TRBD2, 5 bases. CDR1 is MNHEY, CDR2 SVGAGI, per germline. The CDR3 contains 13 residues. V lost 11 bases and J lost 2, with 14 bases in between. CDR3 DNA: TGTGCCGCGGGTAAGCCCCACACAGATACGCAGTATTTT. Residues: CAAGKPHTDTQYF.

The chain recombines TRBV5-1 with TRBJ1-1; D remains ambiguous. Per germline, CDR1 SGHRS and CDR2 YFSETQ. CDR3 length equals 13 residues. V shed 3 bases and J shed 6 bases, with 12 bases lying between them. The CDR3 spells CASSSGRIAEAFF. The CDR3 DNA sequence: TGCGCCAGCAGCTCGGGGAGGATCGCTGAAGCTTTCTTT.